Sequencing of this T cell receptor beta chain was carried out in a study of T-cell reconstitution after alpha-beta-depleted transplantation in children. Unique molecular identifiers were incorporated during preparation of the TCRbeta library. One entry per CDR3 protein results from TCRdb running MiXCR on the PCR reads. The repertoire includes a few hundred thousand distinct CDR3 sequences, 10% to 15% of them detected once, and approximately 2.1% sits in the top ten. CDR1 is MNHEY and CDR2 is SMNVEV in the germline V gene (reference sequence). V was clipped by 4 bases and J by 6 bases; unmatched bases: 8. This CDR3 comprises 16 residues. Turning to this clonotype: Its antigen remains unknown.

Study results and limitations: Certain patients had high TCRbeta diversity at day 60, and it came from recipient T cells and thymic progenitors that survived. It was reported that alpha-beta T cells came from several hundred expanded graft clones (about two months after transplant).

The specimen comprised PBMCs, mostly from graft donor cells, sampled 360 days after TCRalphabeta/CD19-depleted stem cell transplant. The chain has TRBV27 and TRBJ2-7; TRBD2 agrees at 14 bases. This receptor was identified in a male patient between 5 and 17 years old who had a stem cell transplant for acute myeloid leukemia, so the T cells may come from the graft donor. Here the CDR3 reads CASSSGTSGSLGEQYF. The CDR3 DNA reads TGTGCCAGCAGTTCTGGGACTAGCGGGAGTTTAGGCGAGCAGTACTTC.